Listed here is a single TCR beta chain. Its cognate antigen is unknown. In the PCR, 60 Vbeta and 13 Jbeta primers were used. Some clones are missing from TCRdb's copy, which holds only in-frame ones; the method was immunoSEQ multiplex PCR. The table has 170,000 or so clones, approximately 86% seen once; the top ten hold just under 2%. This entry is derived from a study of cytomegalovirus exposure and HLA in healthy donors. Study background: Prior work identified more than 90 million unique TCR beta sequences in roughly 190 million T cells. Study results and caveats: As a later analysis showed, a missense DCLRE1C variant was linked to trimming of TCR beta V- and J-genes.

Sequenced material: PBMCs. This receptor was obtained from a young woman in good health and CMV-seronegative.

The CDR3 nucleotides read TGTGCCAGCCGAGGTTGGAGGGAATATGGCTACACCTTC. Translation gives CASRGWREYGYTF. The chain has TRBV2 and TRBJ1-2; D gene unclear. The V end lost 8 bases, the J end lost 5 bases, and 15 bases lay between the germline ends. The CDR3 is 13 residues long. Germline V gene lookup returns CDR1 SNHLY and CDR2 FYNNEI.